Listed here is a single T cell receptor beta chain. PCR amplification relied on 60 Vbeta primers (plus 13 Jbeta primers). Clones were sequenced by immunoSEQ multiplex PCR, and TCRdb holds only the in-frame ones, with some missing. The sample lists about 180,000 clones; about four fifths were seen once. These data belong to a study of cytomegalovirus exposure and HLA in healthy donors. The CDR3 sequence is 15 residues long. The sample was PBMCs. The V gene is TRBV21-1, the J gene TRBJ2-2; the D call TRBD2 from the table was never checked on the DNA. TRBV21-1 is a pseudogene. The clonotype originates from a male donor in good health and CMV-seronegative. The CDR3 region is CASSTRGGNTGELFF. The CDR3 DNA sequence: TGTGCCAGCAGCACTCGGGGGGGAAACACCGGGGAGCTGTTTTTT.